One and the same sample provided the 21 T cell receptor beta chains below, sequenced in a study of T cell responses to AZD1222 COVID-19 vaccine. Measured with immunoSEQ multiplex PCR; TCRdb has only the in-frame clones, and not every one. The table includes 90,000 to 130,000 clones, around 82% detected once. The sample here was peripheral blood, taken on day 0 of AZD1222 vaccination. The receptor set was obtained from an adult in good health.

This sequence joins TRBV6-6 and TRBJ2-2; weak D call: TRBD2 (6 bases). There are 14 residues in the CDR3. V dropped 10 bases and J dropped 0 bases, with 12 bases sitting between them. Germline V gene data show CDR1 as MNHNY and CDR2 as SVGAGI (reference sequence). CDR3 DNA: TGTGCCACCCCGGGAGCGTCGAACACCGGGGAGCTGTTTTTT. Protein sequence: CATPGASNTGELFF.

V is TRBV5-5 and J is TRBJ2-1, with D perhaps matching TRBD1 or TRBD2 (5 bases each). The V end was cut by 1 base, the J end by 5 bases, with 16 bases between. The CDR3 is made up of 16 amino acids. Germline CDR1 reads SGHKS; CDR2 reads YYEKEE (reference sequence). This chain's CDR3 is CASSLTGPRVNNEQFF. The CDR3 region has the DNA TGTGCCAGCAGCTTGACGGGACCGCGGGTAAACAATGAGCAGTTCTTC. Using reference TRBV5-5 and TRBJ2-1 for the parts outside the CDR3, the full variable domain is DAGVTQSPTHLIKTRGQQVTLRCSPISGHKSVSWYQQVLGQGPQFIFQYYEKEERGRGNFPDRFSARQFPNYSSELNVNALLLGDSALYLCASSLTGPRVNNEQFFGPGTRLTVL.

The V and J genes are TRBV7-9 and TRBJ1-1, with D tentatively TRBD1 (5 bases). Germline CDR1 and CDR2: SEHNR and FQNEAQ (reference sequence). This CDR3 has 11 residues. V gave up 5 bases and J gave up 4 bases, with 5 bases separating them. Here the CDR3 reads CASSRGTEAFF. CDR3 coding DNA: TGTGCCAGCAGCAGGGGCACTGAAGCTTTCTTT.

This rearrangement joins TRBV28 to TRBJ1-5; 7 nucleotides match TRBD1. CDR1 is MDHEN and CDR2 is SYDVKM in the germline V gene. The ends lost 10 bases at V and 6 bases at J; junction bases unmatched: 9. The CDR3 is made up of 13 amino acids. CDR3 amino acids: CAIRGGAGQPQHF. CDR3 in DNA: TGTGCCATAAGAGGGGGCGCGGGTCAGCCCCAGCATTTT.

The CDR3 reads CASKRSGKEAFF. CDR3 DNA: TGTGCCAGTAAAAGGTCGGGAAAAGAAGCTTTCTTT. The V and J genes are TRBV19 and TRBJ1-1, with D hard to call. V was pared by 7 bases and J by 8 bases, with 14 bases between. This CDR3 is 12 amino acids long. CDR1 is LNHDA and CDR2 is SQIVND in the germline V gene (reference sequence).

CDR3 in amino acids: CASSEESLDRAYTF. DNA of the CDR3: TGTGCCAGCAGTGAAGAGTCCCTGGACAGGGCCTACACCTTC. The rearrangement uses TRBV2 and TRBJ1-2, with 8 bases identical to TRBD1. Losses at the gene ends were 1 base for V and 10 bases for J; bases not matched to a gene: 8. Germline CDR1 and CDR2: SNHLY and FYNNEI. The CDR3 is 14 residues long.

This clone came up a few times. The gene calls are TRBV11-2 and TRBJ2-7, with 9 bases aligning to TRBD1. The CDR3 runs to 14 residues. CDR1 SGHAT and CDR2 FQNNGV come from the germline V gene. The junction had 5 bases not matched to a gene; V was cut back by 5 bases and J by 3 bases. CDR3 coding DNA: TGTGCCAGCAGCCTGGGACAGGGTGGCTACGAGCAGTACTTC. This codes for CASSLGQGGYEQYF.

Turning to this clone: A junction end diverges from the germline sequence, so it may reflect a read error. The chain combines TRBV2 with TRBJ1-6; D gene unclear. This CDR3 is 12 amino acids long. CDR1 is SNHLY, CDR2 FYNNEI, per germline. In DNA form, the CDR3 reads TGTGCCAGCAACCTGGTTAATTCACCCCTCTACTTT. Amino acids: CASNLVNSPLYF.

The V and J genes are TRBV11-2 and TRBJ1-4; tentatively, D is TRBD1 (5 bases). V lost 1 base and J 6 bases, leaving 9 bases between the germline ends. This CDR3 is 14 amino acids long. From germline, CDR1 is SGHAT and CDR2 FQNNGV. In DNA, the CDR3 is TGTGCCAGCAGCTTAGGGCAGGGAGATGAAAAACTGTTTTTT. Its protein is CASSLGQGDEKLFF.

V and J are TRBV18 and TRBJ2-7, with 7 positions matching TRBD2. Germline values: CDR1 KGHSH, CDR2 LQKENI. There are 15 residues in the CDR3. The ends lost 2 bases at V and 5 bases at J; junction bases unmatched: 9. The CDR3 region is CASSPAGLGGDEQYF. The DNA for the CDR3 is TGTGCCAGCTCACCAGCAGGACTAGGTGGAGACGAGCAGTACTTC.

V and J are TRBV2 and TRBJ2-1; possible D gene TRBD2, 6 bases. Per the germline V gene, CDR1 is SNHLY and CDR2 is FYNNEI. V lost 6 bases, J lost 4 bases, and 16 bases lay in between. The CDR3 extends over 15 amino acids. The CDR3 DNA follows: TGTGCCAGCAGCCGGGACTCCCGGATTTACAATGAGCAGTTCTTC. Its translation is CASSRDSRIYNEQFF. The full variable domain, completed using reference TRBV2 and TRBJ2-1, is EPEVTQTPSHQVTQMGQEVILRCVPISNHLYFYWYRQILGQKVEFLVSFYNNEISEKSEIFDDQFSVERPDGSNFTLKIRSTKLEDSAMYFCASSRDSRIYNEQFFGPGTRLTVL.

CDR3 nucleotide sequence: TGTGCCAGCAGCTGGGTGGATGGGGATACGCAGTATTTT. Translating gives CASSWVDGDTQYF. The J gene is TRBJ2-3, the V gene TRBV7-3; D unresolved. Looked up from germline, CDR1 is SGHTA and CDR2 is FQGTGA. V was trimmed by 4 bases and J by 6 bases, leaving 11 bases between them. This CDR3 comprises 13 residues.

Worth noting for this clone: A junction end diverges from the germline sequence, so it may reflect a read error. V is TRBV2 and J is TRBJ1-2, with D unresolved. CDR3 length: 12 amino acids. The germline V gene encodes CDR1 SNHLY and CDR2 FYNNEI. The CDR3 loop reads CASSELPAPPGF. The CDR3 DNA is TGTGCCAGCAGTGAACTCCCGGCTCCCCCGGGCTTC.

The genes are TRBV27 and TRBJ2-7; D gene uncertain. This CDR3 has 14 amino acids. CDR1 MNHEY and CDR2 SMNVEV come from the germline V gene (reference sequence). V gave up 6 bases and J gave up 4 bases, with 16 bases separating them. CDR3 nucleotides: TGTGCCAGCAGCTATAACCCCACGGGTTACGAGCAGTACTTC. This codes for CASSYNPTGYEQYF.

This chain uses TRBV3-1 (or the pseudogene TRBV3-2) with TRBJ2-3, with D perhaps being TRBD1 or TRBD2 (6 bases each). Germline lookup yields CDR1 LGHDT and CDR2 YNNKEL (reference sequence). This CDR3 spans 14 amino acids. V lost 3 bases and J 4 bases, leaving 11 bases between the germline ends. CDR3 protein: CASSQGGRADTQYF. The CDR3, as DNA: TGTGCCAGCAGCCAGGGGGGCAGGGCAGATACGCAGTATTTT.

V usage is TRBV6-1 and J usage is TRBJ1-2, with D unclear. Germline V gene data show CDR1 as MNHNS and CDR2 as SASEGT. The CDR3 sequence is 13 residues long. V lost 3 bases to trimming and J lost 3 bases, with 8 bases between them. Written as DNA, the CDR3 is TGTGCCAGCAGTGATGTTGGTCACTATGGCTACACCTTC. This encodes CASSDVGHYGYTF.

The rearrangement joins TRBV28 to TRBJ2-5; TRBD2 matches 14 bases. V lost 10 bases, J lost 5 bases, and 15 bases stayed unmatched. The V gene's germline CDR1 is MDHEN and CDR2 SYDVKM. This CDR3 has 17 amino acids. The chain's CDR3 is CATANRLAGGYRETQYF. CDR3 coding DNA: TGTGCCACCGCGAATCGACTAGCGGGGGGGTACAGGGAGACCCAGTACTTC.

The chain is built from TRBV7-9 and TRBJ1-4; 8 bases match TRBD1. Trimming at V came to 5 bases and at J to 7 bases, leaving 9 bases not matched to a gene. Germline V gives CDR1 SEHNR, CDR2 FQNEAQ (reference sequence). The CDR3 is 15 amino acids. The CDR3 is CASSAWTGSGEKLFF. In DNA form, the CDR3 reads TGTGCCAGCAGCGCCTGGACAGGGTCTGGTGAAAAACTGTTTTTT. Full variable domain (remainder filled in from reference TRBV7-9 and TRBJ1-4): DTGVSQNPRHKITKRGQNVTFRCDPISEHNRLYWYRQTLGQGPEFLTYFQNEAQLEKSRLLSDRFSAERPKGSFSTLEIQRTEQGDSAMYLCASSAWTGSGEKLFFGSGTQLSVL.

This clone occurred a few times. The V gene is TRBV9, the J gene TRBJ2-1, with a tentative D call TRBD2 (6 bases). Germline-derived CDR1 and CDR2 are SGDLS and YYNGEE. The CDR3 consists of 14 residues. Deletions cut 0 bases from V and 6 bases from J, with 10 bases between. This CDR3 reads CASSVGPGGNEQFF. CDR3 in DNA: TGTGCCAGCAGCGTAGGACCCGGGGGCAATGAGCAGTTCTTC.

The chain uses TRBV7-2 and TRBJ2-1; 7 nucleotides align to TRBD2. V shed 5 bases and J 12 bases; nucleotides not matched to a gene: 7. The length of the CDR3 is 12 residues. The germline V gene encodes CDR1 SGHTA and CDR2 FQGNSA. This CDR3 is CASSQHGGRQFF. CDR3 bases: TGTGCCAGCAGCCAACACGGGGGGAGGCAGTTCTTC.

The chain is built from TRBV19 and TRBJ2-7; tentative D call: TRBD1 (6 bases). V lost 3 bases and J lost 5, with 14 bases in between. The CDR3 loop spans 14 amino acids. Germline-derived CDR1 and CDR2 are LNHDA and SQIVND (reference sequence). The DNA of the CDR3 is TGTGCCAGTAGTATGGGGGCAGGGAGCCACGAGCAGTACTTC. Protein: CASSMGAGSHEQYF.